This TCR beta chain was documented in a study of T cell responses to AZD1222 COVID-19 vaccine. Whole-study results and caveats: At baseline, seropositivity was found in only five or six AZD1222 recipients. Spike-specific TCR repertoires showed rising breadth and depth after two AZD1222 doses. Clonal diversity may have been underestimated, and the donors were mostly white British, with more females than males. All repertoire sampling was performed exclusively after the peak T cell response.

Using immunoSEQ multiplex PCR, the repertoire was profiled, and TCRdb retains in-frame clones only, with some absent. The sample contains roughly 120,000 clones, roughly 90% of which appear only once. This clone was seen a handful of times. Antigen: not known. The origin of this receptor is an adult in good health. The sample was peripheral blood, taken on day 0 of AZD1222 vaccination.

The CDR3 reads CASSSTPTEAFF. As DNA, the CDR3 is TGTGCCAGCAGTTCTACACCGACTGAAGCTTTCTTT. This sequence joins TRBV12-3 or TRBV12-4 and TRBJ1-1, with unresolved D. The germline V and J ends were trimmed by 4 bases and 5 bases, with 8 bases remaining between them. The CDR3 covers 12 residues.